Shown below are 19 T cell receptor beta chains from a single sample sequenced in a study of glioma-infiltrating T cells. Using RNA template, CDR3s of TCR alpha and beta were amplified with iRepertoire arm-PCR. TCRdb redid the calling of the multiplex PCR reads with MiXCR, one entry per CDR3 protein. This table holds about 140,000 distinct CDR3 sequences, 30% to 40% found once. Material: glioma tissue, nonneoplastic brain tissue, or PBMCs (not recorded which). The source is a human donor with low-grade glioma or glioblastoma, undergoing nonglioma brain surgery, or in good health (not recorded which).

This clonotype was found many times. The CDR3 bases are TGTGCCAGCAGTTTATCAGGGGGGATGAACACTGAAGCTTTCTTT. Amino acid sequence: CASSLSGGMNTEAFF. J is TRBJ1-1 and V is TRBV27; D is possibly TRBD1 (6 bases). V was trimmed by 0 bases and J by 0 bases, leaving 8 bases between them. Germline V gene lookup returns CDR1 MNHEY and CDR2 SMNVEV (reference sequence). The CDR3 is made up of 15 amino acids.

V and J are TRBV11-2 and TRBJ2-7; TRBD2 aligns across 8 bases. With V trimmed by 4 bases and J by 7 bases, 9 bases remained unmatched. The CDR3 runs 14 residues. Per the germline V gene, CDR1 is SGHAT and CDR2 is FQNNGV. This chain's CDR3 is CASSSQTGGVEQYF. The CDR3 region has the DNA TGTGCCAGCAGCTCCCAGACGGGAGGGGTTGAGCAGTACTTC.

Worth noting for this clonotype: One junction end does not reproduce the germline sequence, and a read error may be involved. The V gene is TRBV5-4, the J gene TRBJ2-1; 11 positions agree with TRBD1. The CDR3 has 16 residues. Germline loops: CDR1 SGHNT, CDR2 YYREEE (reference sequence). CDR3 region: CASSWRGTGGHNQQFF. The CDR3 nucleotides are TGTGCCAGCAGCTGGCGGGGGACAGGGGGACACAATCAGCAGTTCTTC.

The CDR3 protein is CSAQGTDTRGDLNYGYTF. DNA for the CDR3: TGCAGTGCCCAGGGGACAGACACAAGAGGGGATTTGAACTATGGCTACACCTTC. The gene calls are TRBV20-1 and TRBJ1-2, with 7 bases aligning to TRBD1. Germline V gene data show CDR1 as DFQATT and CDR2 as SNEGSKA (reference sequence). V shed 6 bases and J 2 bases; nucleotides not matched to a gene: 21. The CDR3 is 18 residues long.

This clonotype occurred a few times. The CDR3 DNA is TGTGCCAGCAGGACAGGGGGCGCGATGAACACTGAAGCTTTCTTT. It encodes CASRTGGAMNTEAFF. The chain employs TRBV6-2 or TRBV6-3 and TRBJ1-1; 10 positions match TRBD1. V lost 6 bases, J lost 0 bases, and 4 bases stayed unmatched. Germline assignment: CDR1 MNHEY and CDR2 SVGEGT. This CDR3 is built from 15 residues.

At least ten counts were recorded for this clonotype. J is TRBJ1-1 and V is TRBV6-1, with 8 bases lining up with TRBD1. The germline V gene encodes CDR1 MNHNS and CDR2 SASEGT. J lost 0 bases, V lost 5 bases, and 2 bases had no gene match. CDR3 length: 14 residues. CDR3 loop: CASSRQGMNTEAFF. The CDR3 nucleotides read TGTGCCAGCAGTCGACAGGGGATGAACACTGAAGCTTTCTTT.

The chain combines TRBV4-1 with TRBJ2-3; D may correspond to TRBD1 or TRBD2 (7 bases each). Trimming removed 0 bases at V and 7 bases at J, with 17 bases between. Germline CDR1 is MGHRA and CDR2 is YSYEKL. This CDR3 is built from 16 residues. CDR3 DNA: TGCGCCAGCAGCCAAGATCAGGGGGGGGGGCCGTATACGCAGTATTTT. Its protein product is CASSQDQGGGPYTQYF.

Concerning this clonotype: A much more abundant neighbour one base away suggests this may be a read error. This chain uses TRBV4-3 with TRBJ2-2; D ambiguous. The CDR3 sequence is 14 residues long. From germline, CDR1 is LGHNA and CDR2 YSLEER. The DNA for the CDR3 is TGCGCCAGCATCCAAAGGAGAGCCACCGGGGAGCTGTTTTTT. This sequence encodes CASIQRRATGELFF.

This clonotype came up a few times. The chain is built from TRBV28 and TRBJ1-6; D gene ambiguous. The germline V and J ends were trimmed by 2 bases and 9 bases, with 5 bases remaining between them. Germline loops: CDR1 MDHEN, CDR2 SYDVKM. This CDR3 contains 12 residues. The CDR3 protein is CASSLSGSPLHF. The DNA of the CDR3 is TGTGCCAGCAGTTTAAGTGGTTCACCCCTCCACTTT.

The chain links TRBV10-3 to TRBJ2-5; no definite D call. Per germline, CDR1 ENHRY and CDR2 SYGVKD. The V end was cut by 2 bases, the J end by 0 bases, with 7 bases between. CDR3 size: 14 residues. CDR3 sequence reads: CAISEGWYQETQYF. The CDR3 nucleotides are TGTGCCATCAGTGAGGGATGGTACCAAGAGACCCAGTACTTC.

Points on this clonotype: This CDR3 fails to terminate in the conserved phenylalanine or tryptophan, so it likely reflects a read error. The V and J genes are TRBV20-1 and TRBJ2-1, with TRBD2 as a possible D gene (7 bases). CDR1 is DFQATT and CDR2 is SNEGSKA in the germline V gene (reference sequence). The CDR3 sequence is 12 residues long. Trimming pared 5 bases from V and 7 bases from J, leaving 12 bases between. Here the CDR3 reads CSARGGGNEQFL. The CDR3 DNA reads TGCAGTGCTCGGGGAGGGGGGAATGAGCAGTTCCTC.

Concerning this clonotype itself: A read error may produce the germline difference seen at one junction end. The chain couples TRBV20-1 to TRBJ1-5, with 10 bases fitting TRBD1. The length of the CDR3 is 14 residues. The germline V gene encodes CDR1 DFQATT and CDR2 SNEGSKA (reference sequence). In DNA, the CDR3 is TGCAGTGCCCCAGGGACAGGGGACAATCAGCCCCAGGATTTT. Translating gives CSAPGTGDNQPQDF.

The rearrangement joins TRBV7-9 to TRBJ2-3, with D perhaps matching TRBD2 (5 bases). With 4 bases removed from V and 0 bases from J, the gap between germline ends came to 8 bases. The V gene's germline CDR1 is SEHNR and CDR2 FQNEAQ (reference sequence). The CDR3 is made up of 14 amino acids. In DNA, the CDR3 is TGTGCCAGCAGCTGGCGGACTAGCACAGATACGCAGTATTTT. Protein: CASSWRTSTDTQYF. Full variable domain (missing parts from reference TRBV7-9 and TRBJ2-3): DTGVSQNPRHKITKRGQNVTFRCDPISEHNRLYWYRQTLGQGPEFLTYFQNEAQLEKSRLLSDRFSAERPKGSFSTLEIQRTEQGDSAMYLCASSWRTSTDTQYFGPGTRLTVL.

This clonotype has only one observation. V and J are TRBV3-1 and TRBJ2-1, with 9 bases lining up with TRBD2. V shed 0 bases, J shed 0 bases, and the junction held 3 bases outside the gene matches. The CDR3 loop spans 17 amino acids. Germline V gene lookup returns CDR1 LGHDT and CDR2 YNNKEL (reference sequence). CDR3 residues: CASSQDQLAGSYNEQFF. In DNA form, the CDR3 reads TGTGCCAGCAGCCAAGATCAACTAGCGGGCTCCTACAATGAGCAGTTCTTC.

This clonotype was observed a few times. The chain recombines TRBV27 with TRBJ1-5; 7 bases line up with TRBD1. V shed 8 bases and J 5 bases; nucleotides not matched to a gene: 6. Germline V lookup: CDR1 MNHEY, CDR2 SMNVEV (reference sequence). The CDR3 totals 13 residues. The CDR3 loop reads CASARGLDQPQHF. The CDR3 DNA reads as TGTGCCAGCGCAAGGGGGCTGGATCAGCCCCAGCATTTT.

Only a few counts were recorded for this clonotype. CDR3 region: CASSMGQGIMAEAFF. CDR3 bases: TGTGCCAGCAGTATGGGACAGGGGATTATGGCTGAAGCTTTCTTT. This rearrangement joins TRBV6-1 to TRBJ1-1, with TRBD1 matching 10 bases. Germline CDR1 MNHNS, CDR2 SASEGT. The CDR3 is 15 amino acids. The junction had 9 bases not matched to a gene; V was cut back by 5 bases and J by 6 bases.

The chain employs TRBV3-1 and TRBJ2-7, with a weak D call TRBD2 (6 bases). Germline V gene lookup returns CDR1 LGHDT and CDR2 YNNKEL (reference sequence). This CDR3 comprises 14 residues. V was cut by 4 bases and J by 11 bases, with 21 bases left in between. CDR3 sequence: CASSRGVSGGKKYF. The CDR3 bases are TGTGCCAGCAGCCGAGGGGTTAGCGGAGGCAAGAAGTACTTC.

Of note for this clonotype: A read error may account for a junction end that differs from germline. V and J are TRBV20-1 and TRBJ1-6, with TRBD1 as a possible D gene (5 bases). The CDR3 is 18 amino acids. Germline-derived CDR1 and CDR2 are DFQATT and SNEGSKA (reference sequence). CDR3 residues: CSTRDLRGRSSYNSPLHF. CDR3 bases: TGCAGTACTAGAGATCTGAGGGGCCGGAGCTCCTATAATTCACCCCTCCACTTT.

The rearrangement links TRBV6-1 to TRBJ1-3, with D possibly TRBD1 on 5 matching bases. V shed 6 bases and J shed 0 bases, with 9 bases lying between them. CDR3 length: 14 amino acids. CDR1 is MNHNS and CDR2 is SASEGT in the germline V gene. CDR3 in DNA: TGTGCCAGCAGGCACCAGGGCTCTGGAAACACCATATATTTT. Its translation is CASRHQGSGNTIYF.